The rows below give T cell receptor beta chains drawn from one sample of a study of OX40 agonist ivuxolimab in advanced cancers. Here immunoSEQ multiplex PCR was the method, and the copy in TCRdb shows in-frame clones only, minus some. The repertoire holds more than 75,000 clones, with around 91% as singletons. Source: CD4+ or CD8+ T cells sorted from blood, taken in a trial of the OX40 agonist ivuxolimab. The source of these receptors is an adult with an advanced solid tumor such as melanoma, head and neck, liver or kidney cancer. Both conserved end residues are part of each CDR3. The D gene is left open where the match is weak. Part of the rows lack a size; the others show once, few, many or a class for expanded clones.

V,D,J,size,CDR3,DNA
TRBV6-5,.,TRBJ1-3,once,CASSLGVGNTIYF,TGTGCCAGCAGCCTAGGGGTTGGAAACACCATATATTTT
TRBV7-9,.,TRBJ1-4,.,CASSLDASTNEKLFF,TGTGCCAGCAGCTTAGACGCCTCAACTAATGAAAAACTGTTTTTT
TRBV4-1,.,TRBJ2-1,.,CASSDLTASSYNEQFF,TGCGCCAGCAGCGACTTGACGGCTTCTTCCTACAATGAGCAGTTCTTC
TRBV27,TRBD1,TRBJ2-7,.,CASSLRQGYEQYF,TGTGCCAGCAGTTTACGACAGGGGTACGAGCAGTACTTC
TRBV27,.,TRBJ2-2,.,CASRITGTTNTGELFF,TGTGCCAGCAGAATAACCGGGACAACGAACACCGGGGAGCTGTTTTTT
TRBV5-1,TRBD1,TRBJ2-1,.,CASSTLQGAAEQFF,TGCGCCAGCAGCACCCTTCAGGGGGCCGCTGAGCAGTTCTTC
TRBV5-1,.,TRBJ1-1,.,CASSALGRGGTEAFF,TGCGCCAGCAGCGCCTTGGGACGGGGAGGCACTGAAGCTTTCTTT
TRBV18,TRBD1,TRBJ2-5,.,CASSLRTGPEETQYF,TGTGCCAGCTCACTACGGACAGGGCCCGAAGAGACCCAGTACTTC
TRBV7-6,.,TRBJ2-3,.,CASSLGGRGNTDTQYF,TGTGCCAGCAGCTTAGGTGGTAGAGGAAACACAGATACGCAGTATTTT
TRBV6-5,.,TRBJ1-6,.,CASSYGLRGNSPLHF,TGTGCCAGCAGTTACGGTTTACGGGGGAATTCACCCCTCCACTTT
TRBV19,TRBD1,TRBJ1-3,.,CASSRRTGSSSGNTIYF,TGTGCCAGTAGTAGACGGACAGGGTCAAGCTCTGGAAACACCATATATTTT
TRBV10-2,.,TRBJ2-3,.,CASSELGVSTDTQYF,TGCGCCAGCAGTGAGTTGGGAGTGAGCACAGATACGCAGTATTTT
TRBV18,TRBD1,TRBJ2-7,.,CASSPGQGLEQYF,TGTGCCAGCTCACCCGGACAGGGTCTCGAGCAGTACTTC
TRBV18,TRBD1,TRBJ1-4,.,CASSPGTGGALGEKLFF,TGTGCCAGCTCGCCCGGGACAGGGGGCGCGTTAGGTGAAAAACTGTTTTTT
TRBV23-1,.,TRBJ2-1,.,CGYNEQFF,TGCGGATACAATGAGCAGTTCTTC
TRBV18,TRBD2,TRBJ2-7,.,CASSQQAGTSNEQYF,TGTGCCAGCTCACAACAGGCCGGGACTAGCAACGAGCAGTACTTC
TRBV4-1,TRBD1,TRBJ1-4,.,CASSQSRTGTGANEKLFF,TGCGCCAGCAGCCAATCCAGGACAGGGACGGGGGCTAATGAAAAACTGTTTTTT
TRBV6-6,TRBD1,TRBJ2-1,.,CASGGQGIYNEQFF,TGTGCCAGCGGAGGACAGGGTATCTACAATGAGCAGTTCTTC
TRBV9,.,TRBJ2-1,.,CASSVVVGNEQFF,TGTGCCAGCAGCGTCGTGGTGGGCAATGAGCAGTTCTTC
TRBV5-1,.,TRBJ2-6,once,CASSLATGANVLTF,TGCGCCAGCAGCTTGGCCACTGGGGCCAACGTCCTGACTTTC
TRBV21-1,.,TRBJ1-3,.,CASSKVRGRSSGNTIYF,TGTGCCAGCAGCAAAGTAAGGGGACGGAGCTCTGGAAACACCATATATTTT
TRBV12-2,.,TRBJ1-2,.,CASRRVGGFDGYTF,TGTGCAAGTCGCAGAGTGGGGGGTTTTGATGGCTACACCTTC
TRBV2,.,TRBJ2-4,.,CASSEETSHYF,TGTGCCAGCAGTGAAGAGACTAGTCACTACTTC
TRBV29-1,.,TRBJ1-1,.,CSVVFSSRVKNTEAFF,TGCAGCGTTGTCTTTTCAAGCAGGGTAAAAAACACTGAAGCTTTCTTT
TRBV27,TRBD1,TRBJ1-5,.,CASSFKGPGQGLNQPQHF,TGTGCCAGCAGTTTCAAGGGACCGGGACAGGGGCTCAATCAGCCCCAGCATTTT
TRBV12-5,.,TRBJ1-1,.,CASGWGNTEAFF,TGTGCTAGTGGGTGGGGGAACACTGAAGCTTTCTTT
TRBV5-4,.,TRBJ1-2,.,CASSFIGITYGYTF,TGTGCCAGCAGCTTTATCGGGATCACCTATGGCTACACCTTC
TRBV10-3,TRBD1,TRBJ1-1,.,CAISVSTGGTEAFF,TGTGCCATCAGTGTGAGTACAGGGGGCACTGAAGCTTTCTTT
TRBV30,.,TRBJ2-5,.,CAWSVTNQETQYF,TGTGCCTGGAGTGTGACTAACCAAGAGACCCAGTACTTC
TRBV19,.,TRBJ1-5,.,CASSIGPRQSNQPQHF,TGTGCCAGTAGTATAGGTCCCCGACAGAGCAATCAGCCCCAGCATTTT
TRBV7-2,.,TRBJ1-1,.,CASSTDRNTEAFF,TGTGCCAGCAGCACGGACAGGAACACTGAAGCTTTCTTT
TRBV5-1,.,TRBJ2-3,.,CASSLDPGITDTQYF,TGCGCCAGCAGCTTGGACCCGGGGATCACAGATACGCAGTATTTT
TRBV5-1,.,TRBJ2-1,.,CASSLVLASNNEQFF,TGCGCCAGCAGCTTGGTTCTAGCCTCTAACAATGAGCAGTTCTTC
TRBV4-2,TRBD2,TRBJ2-1,many,CASSQVAGGDNEQFF,TGTGCCAGCAGCCAAGTAGCGGGGGGGGACAATGAGCAGTTCTTC
TRBV11-3,TRBD2,TRBJ2-1,.,CARGSGLAGGVNNEQFF,TGTGCCAGAGGGTCGGGACTAGCGGGAGGCGTCAACAATGAGCAGTTCTTC
TRBV27,TRBD1,TRBJ2-6,.,CASSFGDRGPGANVLTF,TGTGCCAGCAGTTTTGGGGACAGGGGGCCTGGGGCCAACGTCCTGACTTTC
TRBV19,.,TRBJ2-1,.,CASSIGQNNEQFF,TGTGCCAGTAGTATCGGACAGAACAATGAGCAGTTCTTC
TRBV19,.,TRBJ1-1,.,CASSSPGTKGNTEAFF,TGTGCCAGTAGTTCCCCGGGAACCAAGGGGAACACTGAAGCTTTCTTT